These 9 T cell receptor beta chains originate from one sample sequenced in a study of T cell responses to AZD1222 COVID-19 vaccine. Assay used: immunoSEQ multiplex PCR; TCRdb lists only in-frame clones, some missing. The table includes around 210,000 clones, less than 95% detected once. This specimen was peripheral blood, taken 28 days after the second dose of the MenACWY control vaccine. The receptors were gathered from an adult who received the MenACWY meningococcal vaccine as a control.

This clone was recorded once. The chain combines TRBV24-1 with TRBJ1-2; tentative D call: TRBD1 (6 bases). The CDR3 has 13 residues. Per the germline V gene, CDR1 is KGHDR and CDR2 is SFDVKD. Trimming pared 7 bases from V and 8 bases from J, leaving 16 bases between. CDR3 amino acids: CATRGGGADGYTF. For the CDR3, the DNA is TGTGCCACCAGGGGCGGGGGGGCTGACGGCTACACCTTC.

The chain joins TRBV5-1 to TRBJ1-2; D is ambiguous. The CDR3 sequence is 15 residues long. Between the trimmed V and J ends, which lost 5 bases and 4 bases, there was a span of 18 bases. Germline V gene lookup returns CDR1 SGHRS and CDR2 YFSETQ. The CDR3 DNA is TGCGCCAGCAGTCCGTTACCTTCCTCTCTCTATGGCTACACCTTC. Protein sequence: CASSPLPSSLYGYTF.

The chain combines TRBV7-2 with TRBJ1-2; 9 bases map to TRBD1. Trimming took 5 bases from V and 4 from J; bases not matched to a gene: 8. Germline-derived CDR1 and CDR2 are SGHTA and FQGNSA. This CDR3 has 15 amino acids. The CDR3 loop reads CASSQGQGSGYGYTF. In DNA, the CDR3 is TGTGCCAGCAGCCAAGGACAGGGGTCGGGCTATGGCTACACCTTC.

This chain connects TRBV7-2 to TRBJ1-5; 9 bases match TRBD1. CDR1 and CDR2 from the germline V gene are SGHTA and FQGNSA. V shed 5 bases, J shed 5 bases, and the junction held 4 bases outside the gene matches. CDR3 length: 14 amino acids. The CDR3 is CASSQDRGHQPQHF. For the CDR3, the DNA is TGTGCCAGCAGCCAGGACAGGGGCCATCAGCCCCAGCATTTT.

The genes are TRBV7-3 and TRBJ2-1; 9 nucleotides line up with TRBD2. CDR3 length equals 16 residues. With 5 bases clipped from V and 1 base from J, the junction kept 6 bases outside the gene matches. Germline CDR1 and CDR2: SGHTA and FQGTGA. As DNA, the CDR3 is TGTGCCAGCAGCCGATCTAGCGGGGCGTCCTACAATGAGCAGTTCTTC. Translating it yields CASSRSSGASYNEQFF. Combining the CDR3 with reference TRBV7-3 and TRBJ2-1 gives the whole variable domain GAGVSQTPSNKVTEKGKYVELRCDPISGHTALYWYRQSLGQGPEFLIYFQGTGAADDSGLPNDRFFAVRPEGSVSTLKIQRTERGDSAVYLCASSRSSGASYNEQFFGPGTRLTVL.

The chain carries TRBV10-3 and TRBJ1-5; D is undetermined. V gave up 0 bases and J gave up 6 bases, with 12 bases separating them. There are 15 residues in the CDR3. Germline loops: CDR1 ENHRY, CDR2 SYGVKD. CDR3 loop: CAISESGGRGQPQHF. CDR3 nucleotide sequence: TGTGCCATCAGTGAGTCGGGCGGGCGTGGTCAGCCCCAGCATTTT.

The rearrangement uses TRBV15 and TRBJ2-5; D is unresolved. V lost 4 bases to trimming and J lost 4 bases, with 13 bases between them. The CDR3 runs 14 residues. Germline CDR1 reads LNHNV; CDR2 reads YYDKDF (reference sequence). CDR3 nucleotides: TGTGCCACCAGCACCCCACTCTCATCAGAGACCCAGTACTTC. Protein product: CATSTPLSSETQYF.

The chain joins TRBV15 to TRBJ1-2; TRBD1 is a possible D gene (6 bases). The CDR3 loop spans 17 amino acids. Trimming pared 1 base from V and 0 bases from J, leaving 15 bases between. The germline V gene has CDR1 LNHNV and CDR2 YYDKDF (reference sequence). CDR3 nucleotide sequence: TGTGCCACCAGCAGAGCTCCCGACAGGACCGCTAACTATGGCTACACCTTC. Translating gives CATSRAPDRTANYGYTF.

The count of this clone is one. The gene calls are TRBV7-2 and TRBJ1-2, with D possibly TRBD1 on 5 matching bases. The germline V and J ends were trimmed by 5 bases and 6 bases, with 16 bases remaining between them. Germline V gene data show CDR1 as SGHTA and CDR2 as FQGNSA. There are 14 residues in the CDR3. CDR3 in amino acids: CASSHGSRDHGYTF. The CDR3 region has the DNA TGTGCCAGCAGCCACGGAAGCAGGGACCATGGCTACACCTTC.